Each of the 13 T cell receptor beta chains below was sequenced from the same sample in a study of immune characterization of retroperitoneal liposarcoma. MiXCR, run by TCRdb on the PCR reads, gives a single entry per CDR3 protein. This sample has over 1,100 distinct CDR3 sequences, with 47% found just once. The sequencing sample was made of tumor tissue. These receptors were obtained from a female donor with retroperitoneal liposarcoma.

The rearrangement joins TRBV6-1 to TRBJ2-5; the D gene is possibly TRBD1 (6 bases). V lost 8 bases to trimming and J lost 4 bases, with 14 bases between them. This CDR3 is built from 13 residues. Per germline, CDR1 MNHNS and CDR2 SASEGT. This CDR3 is CASGITGLETQYF. The DNA of the CDR3 is TGTGCCAGCGGAATCACAGGGTTAGAGACCCAGTACTTC.

The chain joins TRBV6-1 to TRBJ2-1, with unresolved D. The CDR3 sequence is 14 residues long. Trimming shortened V by 5 bases and J by 10 bases, and 18 bases separated the two germline ends. CDR1 is MNHNS, CDR2 SASEGT, per germline. The CDR3 sequence: CASSYYDTEGEQFF. In nucleotides, the CDR3 is TGTGCCAGCAGTTATTACGACACGGAAGGGGAGCAGTTCTTC.

V usage is TRBV6-5 and J usage is TRBJ2-5; D is perhaps TRBD1 or TRBD2 (5 bases each). The germline V gene has CDR1 MNHEY and CDR2 SVGAGI. Between the trimmed V and J ends, which lost 0 bases and 1 base, there was a span of 12 bases. The CDR3 loop spans 16 amino acids. CDR3 sequence reads: CASSYSAGALQETQYF. The DNA of the CDR3 is TGTGCCAGCAGTTACTCGGCCGGGGCTCTCCAAGAGACCCAGTACTTC.

The V and J genes are TRBV6-1 and TRBJ2-1; D perhaps matches TRBD1 (5 bases). The J call is doubtful: the DNA matches TRBJ2-7 better. This CDR3 is 15 amino acids long. The germline V gene has CDR1 MNHNS and CDR2 SASEGT. The CDR3 nucleotides read TGTGCCAGCAGTTCCCCTCGCAGGACACGGTACGAGCAGTACTTC. Its translation is CASSSPRRTRYEQYF.

The genes are TRBV6-1 and TRBJ2-1, with 10 bases lining up with TRBD2. The J call is in doubt because the DNA end fits TRBJ2-5 better. The CDR3 loop spans 15 amino acids. Looked up from germline, CDR1 is MNHNS and CDR2 is SASEGT. The CDR3 region has the DNA TGTGCCAGCAGTACTACTAGCGGGAATGCAGGGACCCAGTACTTC. Encoded protein: CASSTTSGNAGTQYF.

This clonotype was detected only a few times. This chain uses TRBV27 with TRBJ2-1; the match to TRBD1 covers 7 bases. The DNA matches TRBJ2-7 better at its end, which makes the J call doubtful. The germline V gene encodes CDR1 MNHEY and CDR2 SMNVEV (reference sequence). CDR3 length equals 13 residues. DNA of the CDR3: TGTGCCAGCATCGGGACAGTCTCCTACGAGCAGTACTTC. It encodes CASIGTVSYEQYF.

The chain recombines TRBV6-1 with TRBJ2-1, with TRBD2 as a possible D gene (7 bases). Between the trimmed V and J ends, which lost 4 bases and 10 bases, there was a span of 20 bases. The CDR3 is made up of 15 amino acids. Germline-derived CDR1 and CDR2 are MNHNS and SASEGT. The CDR3 region is CASSARGGGYYEQFF. CDR3 DNA sequence: TGTGCCAGCAGTGCCCGGGGAGGGGGTTACTACGAGCAGTTCTTC.

This clonotype is large (0.1 to 1%). The chain combines TRBV6-1 with TRBJ2-1; D gene unclear. The V gene's germline CDR1 is MNHNS and CDR2 SASEGT. This CDR3 contains 14 residues. Trimming removed 1 base at V and 10 bases at J, with 14 bases between. CDR3 residues: CASSEEYGTYEQFF. The CDR3 DNA is TGTGCCAGCAGTGAAGAGTACGGAACCTACGAGCAGTTCTTC.

The genes are TRBV6-1 and TRBJ2-1; D gene ambiguous. The DNA end is more similar to TRBJ2-7, so the J call may be wrong. This CDR3 has 13 amino acids. Germline CDR1 is MNHNS and CDR2 is SASEGT. The CDR3: CASRPHRTYEQYF. The CDR3 DNA reads as TGTGCCAGCAGACCCCATAGGACCTACGAGCAGTACTTC.

This clonotype was counted only a few times. This rearrangement joins TRBV7-2 to TRBJ2-3; 7 bases are a match to TRBD2. The CDR3 is 14 amino acids. The V and J ends lost 3 bases and 2 bases, in that order; junction bases with no gene match: 2. Germline V gene lookup returns CDR1 SGHTA and CDR2 FQGNSA. The chain's CDR3 is CASSFGGSTDTQYF. CDR3 coding DNA: TGTGCCAGCAGCTTCGGGGGGTCCACAGATACGCAGTATTTT.

Judged by abundance, this clonotype is large. This chain links TRBV6-1 with TRBJ2-1, with TRBD1 matching 12 bases. The end of the DNA is better explained by TRBJ2-7, so the J call may be wrong. The V gene's germline CDR1 is MNHNS and CDR2 SASEGT. This CDR3 has 16 amino acids. CDR3 nucleotide sequence: TGTGCCAGCAGTGAAGACGCAGGGACAGGGGGCGACGAGCAGTACTTC. This encodes CASSEDAGTGGDEQYF.

The CDR3 region has the DNA TGTGCCAGCAGTCACGAACGGTCAAATGAGCAGTTCTTC. This codes for CASSHERSNEQFF. V usage is TRBV7-6 and J usage is TRBJ2-5; D unclear. With the DNA end fitting TRBJ2-1 better, the J assignment may be wrong. The CDR3 is 13 amino acids. Germline assignment: CDR1 SGHVS and CDR2 FNYEAQ.

This clonotype showed up just once. The chain carries TRBV12-3 or TRBV12-4 and TRBJ2-1, with D hard to call. The ends were cut back, 2 bases at V and 10 bases at J, with 3 bases in the middle. This CDR3 has 10 residues. This CDR3 is CASSLSEQFF. Written as DNA, the CDR3 is TGTGCCAGCAGTTTATCCGAGCAGTTCTTC.